This T cell receptor (beta chain) originates from a study of T cell repertoires in cytomegalovirus infection. The CDR3 is 12 residues long. The V segment lost 7 bases and the J segment 5 bases; nucleotides outside the gene matches: 4. The germline V gene has CDR1 MDHEN and CDR2 SYDVKM. This clonotype was observed a few times. Antigen unknown. Whole-study findings and limits: Adding up the frequency of public TCR beta families identified people who carried CMV plus the relevant HLA.

Using its own MiXCR run on the reads, TCRdb lists one record per CDR3 protein. The repertoire has 500,000 to 600,000 distinct CDR3 sequences, approximately 16% of them found once; the top ten carry more than 20%. The V gene is TRBV28, the J gene TRBJ2-5; 7 positions match TRBD2. The sample was CD8+ T cells from PBMCs. The clonotype was recovered from a human donor in good health (CMV status not recorded). Some clones in this sample may be carry-over from other donors' samples. This CDR3 is CASTKGGETQYF. The CDR3 region has the DNA TGTGCCAGCACCAAGGGAGGGGAGACCCAGTACTTC.